This T cell receptor (beta chain) emerged from a study of shared clonotypes between healthy human individuals. Naive CD8 isolation took CD45RO-negative cells positively selected for CCR7 and excluded terminally differentiated effector memory CD45RA+ cells. Comments on this clone: The target antigen is unknown.

Notes on the study in general: The study found lower generation probabilities in non-shared clonotypes than in those shared by all four donors. The study generally estimated greater richness for naive than memory subsets. Apart from blood, nothing was sampled; tissue repertoires likely differ. With few donors, the genetic and exposure-history diversity represented was limited.

Data came from immunoSEQ multiplex PCR; TCRdb stores just in-frame clones and leaves some out. Among around 2,100,000 clones listed, roughly 95% were seen once. This CDR3 has 14 amino acids. Germline lookup yields CDR1 LGHNT and CDR2 FRNRAP. V shed 3 bases and J 2 bases; nucleotides not matched to a gene: 1. The clonotype originates from a man aged 18 to 29 in good health. The sequenced sample consisted of naive CD8+ T cells sorted from blood. The chain joins TRBV12-5 to TRBJ2-7, with TRBD2 matching over 10 bases. The CDR3 nucleotides are TGTGCTAGTGGTTTCAGCGGGAGGGCCTACGAGCAGTACTTC. Translation: CASGFSGRAYEQYF.